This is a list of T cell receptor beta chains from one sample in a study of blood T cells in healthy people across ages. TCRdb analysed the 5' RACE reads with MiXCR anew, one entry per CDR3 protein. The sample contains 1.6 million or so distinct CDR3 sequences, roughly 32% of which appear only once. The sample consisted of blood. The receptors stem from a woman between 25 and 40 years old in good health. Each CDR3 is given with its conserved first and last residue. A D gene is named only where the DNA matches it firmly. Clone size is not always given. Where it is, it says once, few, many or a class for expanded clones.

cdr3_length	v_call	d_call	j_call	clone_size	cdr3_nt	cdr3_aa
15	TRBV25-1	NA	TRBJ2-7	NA	TGTGCCAGCAGTGAAGATCCTGGACAGAACTACGAGCAGTACTTC	CASSEDPGQNYEQYF
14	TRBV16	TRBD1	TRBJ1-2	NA	TGTGCCAGCAGCCACACGGAGGGGGCGAATGGCTACACCTTC	CASSHTEGANGYTF
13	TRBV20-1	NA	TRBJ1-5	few	TGCAGTGCTAGAGGACAGCTCAATCAGCCCCAGCATTTT	CSARGQLNQPQHF
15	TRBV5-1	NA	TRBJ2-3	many	TGCGCCAGCGGGCGACAGGAAACGAGCACAGATACGCAGTATTTT	CASGRQETSTDTQYF
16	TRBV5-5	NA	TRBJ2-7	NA	TGTGCCAGCAGCTACCAGTCGATCAGGTATTCCTACGAGCAGTACTTC	CASSYQSIRYSYEQYF
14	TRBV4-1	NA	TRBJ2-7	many	TGCGCCAGCAGCCAATATTTACAAGGAGACGAGCAGTACTTC	CASSQYLQGDEQYF
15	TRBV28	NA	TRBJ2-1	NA	TGTGCCAGCAGTTACTCACAACATACTTCTATGGAGCAGTTCTTC	CASSYSQHTSMEQFF
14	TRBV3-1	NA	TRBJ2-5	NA	TGTGCCAGCAGCCAGGATAGGGAGGCGAAGACCCAGTACTTC	CASSQDREAKTQYF
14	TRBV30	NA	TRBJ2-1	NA	TGTGCCTGGAGTGGGACAGAATTTTACAATGAGCAGTTCTTC	CAWSGTEFYNEQFF
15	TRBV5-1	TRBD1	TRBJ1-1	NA	TGCGCCAGCAGCTTCGGGGCAGGGGGAAACACTGAAGCTTTCTTT	CASSFGAGGNTEAFF
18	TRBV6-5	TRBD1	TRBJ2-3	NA	TGTGCCAGCAGTTACTCATCAACTCCCGACAGGGTAACAGATACGCAGTATTTT	CASSYSSTPDRVTDTQYF
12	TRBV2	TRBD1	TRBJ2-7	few	TGTGCCGGCAGGGGGCGAAACGACGAGCAGTACTTC	CAGRGRNDEQYF
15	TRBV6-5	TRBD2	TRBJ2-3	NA	TGTGCCAGCAACCCTAGCGGGGGGTCGGGTGGTACGCAGTATTTT	CASNPSGGSGGTQYF
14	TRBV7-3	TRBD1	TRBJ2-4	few	TGTGCCAGCAGCTTGTATCAGGGGGCGGACATTCAGTACTTC	CASSLYQGADIQYF
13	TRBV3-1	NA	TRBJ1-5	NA	TGTGCCTGCTCGCAGCTTAGCAATCAGCCCCAGCATTTT	CACSQLSNQPQHF
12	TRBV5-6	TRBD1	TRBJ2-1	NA	TGTGCCAGCAAACAGGAAGGGACAGGGGAGTTCTTC	CASKQEGTGEFF
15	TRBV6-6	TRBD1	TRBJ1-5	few	TGTGCCAGCAGTTACTCCGGACAGGGAAATCAGCCCCAGCATTTT	CASSYSGQGNQPQHF
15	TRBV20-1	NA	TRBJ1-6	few	TGCAGTGCTGAGGGGCCACAGGGAGAAGAGTCACCCCTCCACTTT	CSAEGPQGEESPLHF
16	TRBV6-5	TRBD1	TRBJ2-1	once	TGTGCCAGCAGTCCCCTGGCCGGGACAGGCGGCGATGAGCAGTTCTTC	CASSPLAGTGGDEQFF
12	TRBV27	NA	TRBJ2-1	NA	TGTGCCGGCAGTCTCAGCCGGGGTAAGCAGTTCTTC	CAGSLSRGKQFF
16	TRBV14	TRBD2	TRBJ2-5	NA	TGTGCCAACAGCCAGACCGGGGGGGCCTTACGAGAGACCCAGTACTTC	CANSQTGGALRETQYF
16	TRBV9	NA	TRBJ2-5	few	NA	CASSPGELGFLETQYF
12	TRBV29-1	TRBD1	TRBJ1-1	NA	TGCAGGGACAGGGGGCAAGGCACTGAAGCTTTCTTT	CRDRGQGTEAFF
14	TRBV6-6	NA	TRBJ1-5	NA	TGTGCCAGCAGTTATTCGGGATATGCACAGCCCCAGCATTTT	CASSYSGYAQPQHF
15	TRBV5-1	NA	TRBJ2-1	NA	TGCGCCAGCAGCACTAATTTGGACAGTAACAATGAGCAGTTCTTC	CASSTNLDSNNEQFF
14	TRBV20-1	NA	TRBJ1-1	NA	TGCAGTGCTAGATGGGGACAAAGGAACACTGAAGCTTTCTTT	CSARWGQRNTEAFF
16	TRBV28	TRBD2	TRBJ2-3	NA	TGTGCCAGCAGTTTATCGGGAGGGCGGCCCCCGGATACGCAGTATTTT	CASSLSGGRPPDTQYF
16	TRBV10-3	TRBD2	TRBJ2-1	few	TGTGCCATCAGTGAGTTGGGGACTAGCGTTGACAATGAGCAGTTCTTC	CAISELGTSVDNEQFF
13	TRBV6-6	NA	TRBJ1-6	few	TGTGCCAGCACTACCCAGGCAGGTTCACCCCTCCACTTT	CASTTQAGSPLHF
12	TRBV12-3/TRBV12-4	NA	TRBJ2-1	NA	TGTGCCAGCAGTTGGACTAAGGGTAAGCAGTTCTTC	CASSWTKGKQFF
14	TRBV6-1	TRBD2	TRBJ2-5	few	TGTGCCAGCAGTGGTCGCGGGAGGGTGGAGACCCAGTACTTC	CASSGRGRVETQYF
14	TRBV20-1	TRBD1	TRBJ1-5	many	TGCAGTGCTAGACCGGGACAGGGCAATCAGCCCCAGCATTTT	CSARPGQGNQPQHF
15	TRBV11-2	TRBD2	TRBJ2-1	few	TGTGCCAGCAGCTTAGAAAGACTAGCGGACAATGAGCAGTTCTTC	CASSLERLADNEQFF
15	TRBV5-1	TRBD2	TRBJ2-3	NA	TGCGCCAGCGGGGAAGCGGGGGGAAAACCAGATACGCAGTATTTT	CASGEAGGKPDTQYF
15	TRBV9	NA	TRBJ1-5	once	TGTGCCAGCAGCGCCCGGGGAAAGGAAGATCAGCCCCAGCATTTT	CASSARGKEDQPQHF
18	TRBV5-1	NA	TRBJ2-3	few	TGCGCCAGCAGCCGAGGGTCCAGGAAGGGAACTAGCACAGATACGCAGTATTTT	CASSRGSRKGTSTDTQYF
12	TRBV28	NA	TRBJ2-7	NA	TGTGCCAGCAGTCGCGGGAAAGGCGAGCAGTACTTC	CASSRGKGEQYF
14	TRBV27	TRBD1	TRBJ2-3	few	TGTGCCAGCCAGACAGGGGAAAGCACAGATACGCAGTATTTT	CASQTGESTDTQYF
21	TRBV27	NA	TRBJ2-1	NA	TGTGCCAGCAGTTTCTATCGCTCCCGGGACCTCGGTAGACCGATCTACAATGAGCAGTTCTTC	CASSFYRSRDLGRPIYNEQFF
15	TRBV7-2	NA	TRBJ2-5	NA	TGTGCCAGCAGCTTAGAAGGGACTCCTAGGGAGACCCAGTACTTC	CASSLEGTPRETQYF
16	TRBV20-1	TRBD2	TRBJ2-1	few	TGCAGTGCGAGGGGGGCGGCGGGAGGAACCTACAATGAGCAGTTCTTC	CSARGAAGGTYNEQFF
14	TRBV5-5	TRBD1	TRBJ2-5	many	TGTGCCAGCAGCTGGGACAGCCTAACCGAGACCCAGTACTTC	CASSWDSLTETQYF